This T cell receptor (beta chain) derives from a study of blood T cell repertoires in COVID-19. In the study overall: Some COVID-19 samples were acute and others convalescent; all came from the United States, Italy and Spain. PBMCs, B-cell-depleted T cells, or T cells were the source of the cDNA or gDNA that made up the material.

This clone was seen only a few times. Per the original methods: Reference gene primer amplification in the assay estimated nucleated cell counts. Measured with immunoSEQ multiplex PCR; TCRdb has only the in-frame clones, and not every one. Clone size and the V and J calls come from that table; the DNA yielded D and trimming. Of around 250,000 clones listed, approximately 79% were seen once; the top ten hold 4.1%. V shed 4 bases, J shed 9 bases, and the junction held 10 bases outside the gene matches. CDR1 and CDR2 from the germline V gene are SGHKS and YYEKEE (reference sequence). The CDR3 covers 14 residues.

The V call is TRBV5-5, the J call TRBJ1-5; 7 bases are shared with TRBD1. The sample comprised PBMCs or T cells enriched from blood (not recorded which). This clonotype was obtained from a young man with acute COVID-19. The CDR3 region is CASSPTGQISPQHF. CDR3 in DNA: TGTGCCAGCAGCCCGACAGGGCAAATCTCGCCCCAGCATTTT. The full variable domain, its missing parts supplied by reference TRBV5-5 and TRBJ1-5, is DAGVTQSPTHLIKTRGQQVTLRCSPISGHKSVSWYQQVLGQGPQFIFQYYEKEERGRGNFPDRFSARQFPNYSSELNVNALLLGDSALYLCASSPTGQISPQHFGDGTRLSIL.